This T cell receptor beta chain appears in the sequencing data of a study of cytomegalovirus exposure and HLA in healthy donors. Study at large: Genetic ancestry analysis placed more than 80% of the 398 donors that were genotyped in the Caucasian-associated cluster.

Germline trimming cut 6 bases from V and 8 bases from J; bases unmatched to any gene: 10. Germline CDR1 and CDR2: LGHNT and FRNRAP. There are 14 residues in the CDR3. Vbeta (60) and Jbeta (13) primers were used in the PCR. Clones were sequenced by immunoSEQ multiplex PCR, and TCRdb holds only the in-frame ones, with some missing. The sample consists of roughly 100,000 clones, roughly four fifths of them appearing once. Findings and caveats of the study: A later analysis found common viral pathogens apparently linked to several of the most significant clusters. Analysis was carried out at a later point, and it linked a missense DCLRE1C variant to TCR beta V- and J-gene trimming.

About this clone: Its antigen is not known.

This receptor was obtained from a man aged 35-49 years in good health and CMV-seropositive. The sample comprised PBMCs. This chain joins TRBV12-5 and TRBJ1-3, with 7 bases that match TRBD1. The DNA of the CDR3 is TGTGCTAGTGGAAAACAGGGGATCCATGACACCATATATTTT. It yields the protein CASGKQGIHDTIYF.